The source of this T cell receptor (beta chain) is a study of blood T cells in healthy people across ages. As concerns this clonotype: Its target is unknown.

V lost 5 bases, J lost 11 bases, and 11 bases stayed unmatched. The CDR3 consists of 13 residues. Whole-study results and caveats: Greater diversity and more naive CD4+ cells were seen in long-lived donors than in aged donors. A strong correlation was seen between TCR beta diversity and naive T cell percentage.

Through a sample-barcoded 5' primer and a J-beta primer mix, a second PCR was run for roughly 6 to 12 cycles. One entry per CDR3 protein, called by TCRdb with MiXCR from the 5' RACE reads. The sample has about 570,000 distinct CDR3 sequences, roughly a quarter seen once. This sample was shared with a second study, whose subject was T cells of mothers and their children. That work states: Each child gave around 3 million TCR beta CDR3 reads (each mother, over 9.5 million).

The genes are TRBV12-3 or TRBV12-4 and TRBJ2-5; 7 nucleotides match TRBD2. Sequenced: blood. The sequence was collected from a boy aged 2 to 10 in good health. The CDR3 sequence: CASSLGLRGEQYF. Here the CDR3 DNA reads TGTGCCAGCAGTCTGGGACTAAGAGGGGAGCAGTACTTC.